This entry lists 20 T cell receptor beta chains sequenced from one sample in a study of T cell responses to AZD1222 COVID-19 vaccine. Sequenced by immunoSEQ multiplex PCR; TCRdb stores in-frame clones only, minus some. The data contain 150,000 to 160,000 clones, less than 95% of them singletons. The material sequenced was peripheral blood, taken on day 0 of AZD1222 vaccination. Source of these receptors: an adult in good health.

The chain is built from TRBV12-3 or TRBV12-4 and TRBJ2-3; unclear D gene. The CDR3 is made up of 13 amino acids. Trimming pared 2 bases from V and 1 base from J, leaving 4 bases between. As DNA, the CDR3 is TGTGCCAGCAGTTTACGGGGCACAGATACGCAGTATTTT. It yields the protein CASSLRGTDTQYF.

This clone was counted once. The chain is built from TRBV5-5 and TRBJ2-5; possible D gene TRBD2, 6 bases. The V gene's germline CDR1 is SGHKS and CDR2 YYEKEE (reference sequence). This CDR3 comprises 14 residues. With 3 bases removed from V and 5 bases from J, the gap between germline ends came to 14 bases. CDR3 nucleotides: TGTGCCAGCAGCTCCGTTCGGACTATTGAGACCCAGTACTTC. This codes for CASSSVRTIETQYF.

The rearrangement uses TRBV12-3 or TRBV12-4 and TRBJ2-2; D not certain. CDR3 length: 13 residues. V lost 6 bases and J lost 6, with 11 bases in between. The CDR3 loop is CASSPQDAGELFF. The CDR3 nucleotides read TGTGCCAGCAGCCCTCAGGACGCCGGGGAGCTGTTTTTT.

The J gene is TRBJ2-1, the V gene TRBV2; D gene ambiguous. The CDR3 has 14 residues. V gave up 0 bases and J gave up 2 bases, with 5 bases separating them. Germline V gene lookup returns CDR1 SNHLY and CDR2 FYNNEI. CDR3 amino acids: CASSEASTYNEQFF. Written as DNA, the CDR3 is TGTGCCAGCAGTGAAGCATCTACCTACAATGAGCAGTTCTTC.

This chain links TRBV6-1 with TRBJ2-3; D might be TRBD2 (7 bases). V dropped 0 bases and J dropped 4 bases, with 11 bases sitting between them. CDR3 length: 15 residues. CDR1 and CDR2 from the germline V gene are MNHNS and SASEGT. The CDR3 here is CASSEARGGADTQYF. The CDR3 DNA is TGTGCCAGCAGTGAAGCGAGGGGGGGGGCAGATACGCAGTATTTT.

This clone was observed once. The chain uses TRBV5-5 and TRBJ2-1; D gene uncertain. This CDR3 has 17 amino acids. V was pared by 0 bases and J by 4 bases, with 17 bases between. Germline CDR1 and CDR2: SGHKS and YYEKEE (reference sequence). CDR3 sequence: CASSLAVTGPLYNEQFF. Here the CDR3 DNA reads TGTGCCAGCAGCTTGGCCGTCACCGGGCCCTTATACAATGAGCAGTTCTTC.

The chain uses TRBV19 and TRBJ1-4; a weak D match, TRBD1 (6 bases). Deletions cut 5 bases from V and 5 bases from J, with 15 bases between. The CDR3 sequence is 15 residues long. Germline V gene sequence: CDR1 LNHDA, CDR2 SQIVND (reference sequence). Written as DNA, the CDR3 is TGTGCCAGTAGTCAAGGACAGAGCGCCAATGAAAAACTGTTTTTT. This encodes CASSQGQSANEKLFF.

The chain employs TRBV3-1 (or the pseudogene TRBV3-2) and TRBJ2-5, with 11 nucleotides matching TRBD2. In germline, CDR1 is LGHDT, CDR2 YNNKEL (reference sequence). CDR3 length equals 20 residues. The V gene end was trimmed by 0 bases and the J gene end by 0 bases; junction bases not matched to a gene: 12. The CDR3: CASSQDQLAGALVYQETQYF. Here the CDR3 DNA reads TGTGCCAGCAGCCAAGATCAACTAGCGGGAGCCCTGGTTTACCAAGAGACCCAGTACTTC.

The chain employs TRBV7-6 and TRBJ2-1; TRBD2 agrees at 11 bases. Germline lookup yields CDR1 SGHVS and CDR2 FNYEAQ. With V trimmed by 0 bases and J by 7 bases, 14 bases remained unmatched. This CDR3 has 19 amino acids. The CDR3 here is CASSLAGSASGRRVNEQFF. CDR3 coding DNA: TGTGCCAGCAGCTTAGCGGGGTCGGCTAGCGGGAGGAGGGTGAATGAGCAGTTCTTC. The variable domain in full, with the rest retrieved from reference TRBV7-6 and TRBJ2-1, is GAGVSQSPRYKVTKRGQDVALRCDPISGHVSLYWYRQALGQGPEFLTYFNYEAQQDKSGLPNDRFSAERPEGSISTLTIQRTEQRDSAMYRCASSLAGSASGRRVNEQFFGPGTRLTVL.

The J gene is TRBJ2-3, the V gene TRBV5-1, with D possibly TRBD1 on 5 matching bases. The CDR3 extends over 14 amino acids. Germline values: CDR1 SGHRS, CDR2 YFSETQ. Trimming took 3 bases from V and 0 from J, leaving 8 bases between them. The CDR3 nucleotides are TGCGCCAGCAGCTCCAGGGTCAGCACAGATACGCAGTATTTT. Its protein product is CASSSRVSTDTQYF.

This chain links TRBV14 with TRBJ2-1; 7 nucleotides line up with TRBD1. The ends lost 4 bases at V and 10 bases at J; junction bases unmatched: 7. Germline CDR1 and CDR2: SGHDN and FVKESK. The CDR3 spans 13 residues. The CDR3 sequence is CASSLTGTAEQFF. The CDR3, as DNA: TGTGCCAGCAGCCTTACCGGGACAGCGGAGCAGTTCTTC.

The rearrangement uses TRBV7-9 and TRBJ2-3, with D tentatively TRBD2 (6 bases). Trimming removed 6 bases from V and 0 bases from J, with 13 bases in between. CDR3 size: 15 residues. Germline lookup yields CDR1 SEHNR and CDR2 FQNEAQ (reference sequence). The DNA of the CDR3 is TGTGCCAGCAGTTCTCTAGCGACTAGCACAGATACGCAGTATTTT. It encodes CASSSLATSTDTQYF.

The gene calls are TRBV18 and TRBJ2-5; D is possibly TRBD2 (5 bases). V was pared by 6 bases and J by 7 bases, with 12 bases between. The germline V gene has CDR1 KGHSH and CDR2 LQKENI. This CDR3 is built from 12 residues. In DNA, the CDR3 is TGTGCCAGCTCGGATCCCGGAGGGACCCAGTACTTC. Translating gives CASSDPGGTQYF.

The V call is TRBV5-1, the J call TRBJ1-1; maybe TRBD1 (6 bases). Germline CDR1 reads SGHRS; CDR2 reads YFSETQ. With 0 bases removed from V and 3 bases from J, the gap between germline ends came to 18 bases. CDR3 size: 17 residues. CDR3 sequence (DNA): TGCGCCAGCAGCTTGGCCGAGTTGGGGGGCTCGGACACTGAAGCTTTCTTT. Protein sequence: CASSLAELGGSDTEAFF.

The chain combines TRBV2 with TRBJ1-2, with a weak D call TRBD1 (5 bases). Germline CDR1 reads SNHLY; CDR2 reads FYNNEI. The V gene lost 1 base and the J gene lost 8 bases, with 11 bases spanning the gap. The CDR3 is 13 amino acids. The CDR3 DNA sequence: TGTGCCAGCAGTGAAGTTGGGGGGTTCGGCTACACCTTC. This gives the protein CASSEVGGFGYTF. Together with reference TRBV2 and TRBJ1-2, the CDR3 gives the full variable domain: EPEVTQTPSHQVTQMGQEVILRCVPISNHLYFYWYRQILGQKVEFLVSFYNNEISEKSEIFDDQFSVERPDGSNFTLKIRSTKLEDSAMYFCASSEVGGFGYTFGSGTRLTVV.

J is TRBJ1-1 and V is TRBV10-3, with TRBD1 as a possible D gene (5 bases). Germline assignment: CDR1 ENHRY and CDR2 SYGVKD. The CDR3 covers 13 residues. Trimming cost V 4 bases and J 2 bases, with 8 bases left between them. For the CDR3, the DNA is TGTGCCATCAGTGGCGGGGGAAACACTGAAGCTTTCTTT. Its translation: CAISGGGNTEAFF.

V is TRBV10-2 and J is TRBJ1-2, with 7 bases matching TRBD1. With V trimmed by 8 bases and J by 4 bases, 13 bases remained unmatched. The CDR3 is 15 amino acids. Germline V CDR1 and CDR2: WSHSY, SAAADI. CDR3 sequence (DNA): TGCGCCAGCGCCAGTACGGGACAGTCGATCTATGGCTACACCTTC. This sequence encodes CASASTGQSIYGYTF.

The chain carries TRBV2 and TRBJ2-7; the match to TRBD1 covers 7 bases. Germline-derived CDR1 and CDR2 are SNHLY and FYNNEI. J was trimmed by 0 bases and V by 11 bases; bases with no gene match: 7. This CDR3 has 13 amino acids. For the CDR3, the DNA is TGTGCCGGACAGGACCTCGACTCCTACGAGCAGTACTTC. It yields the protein CAGQDLDSYEQYF.

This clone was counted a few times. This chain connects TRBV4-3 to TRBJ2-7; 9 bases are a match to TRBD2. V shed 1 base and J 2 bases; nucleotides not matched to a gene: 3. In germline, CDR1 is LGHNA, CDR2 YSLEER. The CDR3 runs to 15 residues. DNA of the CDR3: TGCGCCAGCAGCCAAGGACTAGCGGAGACCTACGAGCAGTACTTC. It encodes CASSQGLAETYEQYF.

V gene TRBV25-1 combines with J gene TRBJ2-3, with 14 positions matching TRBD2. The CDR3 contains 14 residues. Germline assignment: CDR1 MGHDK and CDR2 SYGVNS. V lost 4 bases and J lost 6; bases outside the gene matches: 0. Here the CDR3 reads CASSGTSGRDTQYF. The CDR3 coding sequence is TGTGCCAGCAGTGGGACTAGCGGGAGGGATACGCAGTATTTT.